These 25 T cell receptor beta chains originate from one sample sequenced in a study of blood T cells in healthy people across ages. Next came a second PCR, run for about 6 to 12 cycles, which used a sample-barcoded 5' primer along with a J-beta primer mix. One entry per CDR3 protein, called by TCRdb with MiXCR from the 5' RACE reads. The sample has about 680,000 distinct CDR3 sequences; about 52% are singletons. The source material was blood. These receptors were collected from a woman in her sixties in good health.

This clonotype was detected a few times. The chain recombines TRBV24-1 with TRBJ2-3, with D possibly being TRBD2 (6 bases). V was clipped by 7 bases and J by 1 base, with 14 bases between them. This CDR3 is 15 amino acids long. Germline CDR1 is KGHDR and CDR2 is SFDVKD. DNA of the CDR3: TGTGCCACCAGCCCGGGTAGCGGCCGCACAGATACGCAGTATTTT. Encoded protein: CATSPGSGRTDTQYF.

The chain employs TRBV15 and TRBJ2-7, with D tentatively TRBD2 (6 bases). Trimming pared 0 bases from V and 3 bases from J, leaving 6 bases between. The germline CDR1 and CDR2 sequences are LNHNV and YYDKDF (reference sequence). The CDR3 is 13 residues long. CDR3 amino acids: CATSREGGYEQYF. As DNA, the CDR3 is TGTGCCACCAGCAGAGAGGGGGGCTACGAGCAGTACTTC.

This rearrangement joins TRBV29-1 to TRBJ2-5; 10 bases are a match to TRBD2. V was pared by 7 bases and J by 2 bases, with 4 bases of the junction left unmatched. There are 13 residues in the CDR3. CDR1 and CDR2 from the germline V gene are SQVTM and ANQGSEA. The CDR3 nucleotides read TGCAGCGCCTGGACTAGCGGACAAGAGACCCAGTACTTC. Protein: CSAWTSGQETQYF.

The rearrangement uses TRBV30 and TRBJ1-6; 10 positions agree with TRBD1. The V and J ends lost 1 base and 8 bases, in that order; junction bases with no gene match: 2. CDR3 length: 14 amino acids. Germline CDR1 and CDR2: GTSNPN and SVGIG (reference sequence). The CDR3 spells CAWSAGTGDSPLHF. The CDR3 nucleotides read TGTGCCTGGAGTGCCGGGACAGGGGATTCACCCCTCCACTTT. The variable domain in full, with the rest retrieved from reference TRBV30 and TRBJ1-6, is SQTIHQWPATLVQPVGSPLSLECTVEGTSNPNLYWYRQAAGRGLQLLFYSVGIGQISSEVPQNLSASRPQDRQFILSSKKLLLSDSGFYLCAWSAGTGDSPLHFGNGTRLTVT.

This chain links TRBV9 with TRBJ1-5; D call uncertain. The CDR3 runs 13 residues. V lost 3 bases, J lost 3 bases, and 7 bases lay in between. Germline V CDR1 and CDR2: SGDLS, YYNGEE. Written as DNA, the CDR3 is TGTGCCAGCAGCGAGGGATCCAATCAGCCCCAGCATTTT. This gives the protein CASSEGSNQPQHF.

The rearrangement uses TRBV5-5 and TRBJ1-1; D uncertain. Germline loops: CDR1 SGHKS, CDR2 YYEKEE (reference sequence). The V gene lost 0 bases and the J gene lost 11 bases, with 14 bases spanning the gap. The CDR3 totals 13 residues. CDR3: CASSLVSVEAAFF. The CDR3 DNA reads TGTGCCAGCAGCTTGGTGTCGGTCGAGGCGGCTTTCTTT.

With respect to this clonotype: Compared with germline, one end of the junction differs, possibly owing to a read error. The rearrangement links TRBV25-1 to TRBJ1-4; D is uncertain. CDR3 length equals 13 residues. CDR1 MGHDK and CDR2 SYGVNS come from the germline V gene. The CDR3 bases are TGTGCCGGCAGTGAAGGTGCCTACGAGGGACTGTTTTTT. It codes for CAGSEGAYEGLFF.

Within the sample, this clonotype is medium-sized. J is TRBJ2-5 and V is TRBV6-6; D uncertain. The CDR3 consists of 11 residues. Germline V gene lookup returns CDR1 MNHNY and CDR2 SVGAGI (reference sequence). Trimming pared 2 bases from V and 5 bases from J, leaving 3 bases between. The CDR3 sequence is CASSYGETQYF. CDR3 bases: TGTGCCAGCAGTTACGGGGAGACCCAGTACTTC.

The CDR3 nucleotides read TGTGCCAGCAGCCATGGGGGATGGGGAAGGGAAGCTTTCTTT. Translating it yields CASSHGGWGREAFF. The rearrangement uses TRBV3-1 and TRBJ1-1, with D possibly matching TRBD1 (5 bases). CDR1 is LGHDT and CDR2 is YNNKEL in the germline V gene (reference sequence). This CDR3 has 14 residues. Between the trimmed V and J ends, which lost 3 bases and 8 bases, there was a span of 16 bases.

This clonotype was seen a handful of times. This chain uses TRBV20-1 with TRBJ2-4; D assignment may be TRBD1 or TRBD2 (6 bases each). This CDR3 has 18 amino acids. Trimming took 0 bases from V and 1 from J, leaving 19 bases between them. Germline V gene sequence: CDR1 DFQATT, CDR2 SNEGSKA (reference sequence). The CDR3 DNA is TGCAGTGCTAGAGATATCGGCGGGAAAGGGGGTGCCAAAAACATTCAGTACTTC. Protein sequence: CSARDIGGKGGAKNIQYF.

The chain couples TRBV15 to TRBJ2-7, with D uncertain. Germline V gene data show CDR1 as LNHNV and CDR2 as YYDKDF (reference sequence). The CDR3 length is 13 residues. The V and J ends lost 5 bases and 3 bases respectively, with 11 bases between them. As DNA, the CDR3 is TGTGCCACCAGCGGCGGACCGGACTACGAGCAGTACTTC. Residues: CATSGGPDYEQYF. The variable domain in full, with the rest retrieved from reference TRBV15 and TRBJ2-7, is DAMVIQNPRYQVTQFGKPVTLSCSQTLNHNVMYWYQQKSSQAPKLLFHYYDKDFNNEADTPDNFQSRRPNTSFCFLDIRSPGLGDTAMYLCATSGGPDYEQYFGPGTRLTVT.

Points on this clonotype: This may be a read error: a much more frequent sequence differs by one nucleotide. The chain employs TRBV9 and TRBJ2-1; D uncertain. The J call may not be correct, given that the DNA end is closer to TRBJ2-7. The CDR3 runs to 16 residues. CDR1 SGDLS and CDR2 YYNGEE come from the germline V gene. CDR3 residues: CASSVGSSRNYNEQYF. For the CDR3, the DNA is TGTGCCAGCAGCGTAGGTTCGTCTAGAAATTACAATGAGCAGTACTTC.

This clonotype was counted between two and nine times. CDR3 loop: CSARGPTRNNEQFF. CDR3 coding DNA: TGCAGTGCTAGGGGACCCACTAGAAACAATGAGCAGTTCTTC. The chain has TRBV20-1 and TRBJ2-1; D tentatively fits TRBD1 or TRBD2 (5 bases each). V shed 3 bases and J shed 5 bases, with 14 bases lying between them. Germline CDR1 is DFQATT and CDR2 is SNEGSKA (reference sequence). The CDR3 is made up of 14 amino acids.

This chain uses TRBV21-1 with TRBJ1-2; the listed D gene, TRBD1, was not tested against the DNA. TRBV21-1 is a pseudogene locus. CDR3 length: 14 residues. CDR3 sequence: CASKGTALNYGYTF. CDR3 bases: TGTGCCAGCAAAGGGACAGCACTTAACTATGGCTACACCTTC.

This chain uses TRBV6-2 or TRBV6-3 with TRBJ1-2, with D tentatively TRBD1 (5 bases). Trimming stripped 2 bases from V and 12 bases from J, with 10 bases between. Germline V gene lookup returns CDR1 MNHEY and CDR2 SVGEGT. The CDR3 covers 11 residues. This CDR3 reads CASSYGTVDTF. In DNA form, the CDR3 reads TGTGCCAGCAGTTACGGGACCGTTGACACCTTC.

The CDR3 here is CSAQREGRTNQPQHF. The CDR3 DNA reads TGCAGTGCTCAACGAGAGGGAAGGACGAATCAGCCCCAGCATTTT. The chain uses TRBV20-1 and TRBJ1-5, with D hard to call. V lost 5 bases and J lost 4, with 18 bases in between. There are 15 residues in the CDR3. Per germline, CDR1 DFQATT and CDR2 SNEGSKA (reference sequence).

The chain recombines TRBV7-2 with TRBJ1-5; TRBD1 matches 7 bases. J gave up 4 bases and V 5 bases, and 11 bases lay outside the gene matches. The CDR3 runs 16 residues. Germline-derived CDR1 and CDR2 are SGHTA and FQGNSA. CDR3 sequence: CASSLFGRGQNQPQHF. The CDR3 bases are TGTGCCAGCAGCCTCTTCGGCAGGGGACAGAATCAGCCCCAGCATTTT.

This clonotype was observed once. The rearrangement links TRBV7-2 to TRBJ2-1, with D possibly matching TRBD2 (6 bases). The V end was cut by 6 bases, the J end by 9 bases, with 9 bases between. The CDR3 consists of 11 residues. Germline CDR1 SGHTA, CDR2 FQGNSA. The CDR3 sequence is CASSTSFEQFF. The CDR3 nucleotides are TGTGCCAGCAGTACTAGCTTTGAGCAGTTCTTC. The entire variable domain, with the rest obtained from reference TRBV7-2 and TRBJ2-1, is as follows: GAGVSQSPSNKVTEKGKDVELRCDPISGHTALYWYRQSLGQGLEFLIYFQGNSAPDKSGLPSDRFSAERTGGSVSTLTIQRTQQEDSAVYLCASSTSFEQFFGPGTRLTVL.

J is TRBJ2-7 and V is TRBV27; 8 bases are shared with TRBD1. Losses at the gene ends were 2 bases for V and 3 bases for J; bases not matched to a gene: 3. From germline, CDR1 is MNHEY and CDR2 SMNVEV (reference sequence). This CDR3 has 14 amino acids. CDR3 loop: CASSLKDRVYEQYF. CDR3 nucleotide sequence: TGTGCCAGCAGTTTAAAGGACAGGGTCTACGAGCAGTACTTC.

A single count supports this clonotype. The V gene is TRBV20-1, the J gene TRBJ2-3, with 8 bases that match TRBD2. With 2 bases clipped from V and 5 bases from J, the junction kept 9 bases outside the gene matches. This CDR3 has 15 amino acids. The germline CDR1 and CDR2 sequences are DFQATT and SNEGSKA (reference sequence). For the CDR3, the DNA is TGCAGTGCTAGAACGGGAGGGTCAGGGAGAGATACGCAGTATTTT. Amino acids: CSARTGGSGRDTQYF.

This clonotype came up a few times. The CDR3 is CASSPGQGARGYTF. The CDR3 bases are TGTGCCAGCAGCCCTGGACAGGGGGCACGTGGCTACACCTTC. The V gene is TRBV7-9, the J gene TRBJ1-2, with TRBD1 matching 11 bases. Germline lookup yields CDR1 SEHNR and CDR2 FQNEAQ (reference sequence). V was pared by 5 bases and J by 7 bases, with 6 bases of the junction left unmatched. The CDR3 contains 14 residues.

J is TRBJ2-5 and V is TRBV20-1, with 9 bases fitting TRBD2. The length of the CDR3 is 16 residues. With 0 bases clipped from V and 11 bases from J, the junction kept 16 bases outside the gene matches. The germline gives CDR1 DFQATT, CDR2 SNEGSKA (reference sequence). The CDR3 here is CSARELGLAGTTEQYF. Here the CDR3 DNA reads TGCAGTGCTAGAGAACTGGGTCTAGCGGGGACTACTGAGCAGTACTTC.

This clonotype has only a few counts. CDR3 DNA: TGTGCCAGCAGTGTGAACCTACGGGAGACCCAGTACTTC. Residues: CASSVNLRETQYF. This chain joins TRBV28 and TRBJ2-5; unclear D gene. V was clipped by 5 bases and J by 5 bases, with 12 bases between them. The CDR3 length is 13 residues. Germline V lookup: CDR1 MDHEN, CDR2 SYDVKM.

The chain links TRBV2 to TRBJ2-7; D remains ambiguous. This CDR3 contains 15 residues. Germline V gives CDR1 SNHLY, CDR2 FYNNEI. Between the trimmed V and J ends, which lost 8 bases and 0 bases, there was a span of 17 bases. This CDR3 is CASCRPAGRSYEQYF. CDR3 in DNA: TGTGCCAGCTGCCGCCCGGCCGGACGCTCCTACGAGCAGTACTTC.

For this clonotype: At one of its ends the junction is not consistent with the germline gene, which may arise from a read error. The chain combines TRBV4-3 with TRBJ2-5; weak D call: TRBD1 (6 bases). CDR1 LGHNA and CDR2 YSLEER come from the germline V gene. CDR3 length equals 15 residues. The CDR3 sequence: CASNQGYRDQETQYF. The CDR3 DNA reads TGCGCCAGCAACCAAGGATACAGGGACCAAGAGACCCAGTACTTC.